Listed below are T cell receptor beta chains from one sample, sequenced in a study of Graves' ophthalmopathy and Graves' hyperthyroidism. TCRdb recomputed calls from the multiplex PCR reads with MiXCR, one row per CDR3 protein. In the table there are 200,000 to 250,000 distinct CDR3 sequences, over 25% of which are singletons. The sequenced material came from peripheral blood. These receptor sequences come from a man in his fifties with Graves' ophthalmopathy. CDR3s include the opening cysteine and the closing phenylalanine or tryptophan. The D gene is left open where the match is weak. Rows may omit the clone size; those that give it use once, few, many or a size class.

clone size | J gene | V gene | D gene | CDR3 DNA | CDR3 protein
many | TRBJ2-7 | TRBV6-2/TRBV6-3 | . | TGTGCCAGCAGTACAAGGGAGACCTCCTACGAGCAGTACTTC | CASSTRETSYEQYF
few | TRBJ1-1 | TRBV30 | TRBD1 | TGTGCCTGGACCCCGGGACAGGGGTACACTGAAGCTTTCTTT | CAWTPGQGYTEAFF
. | TRBJ1-5 | TRBV6-2/TRBV6-3 | . | TGTGCCAGCAGTTACTCGAGGGCGTCAGGGAGTCAGCCCCAGCATTTT | CASSYSRASGSQPQHF
many | TRBJ1-2 | TRBV7-2 | . | . | CASSFSGPDGYTF
many | TRBJ1-2 | TRBV20-1 | . | TGCAGTGCTAGCCCAGGGGACGGCTACACCTTC | CSASPGDGYTF
many | TRBJ1-2 | TRBV6-1 | TRBD1 | TGTGCCAGCAGTCGGACAGGGCCTCACTATGGCTACACCTTC | CASSRTGPHYGYTF
many | TRBJ2-5 | TRBV12-3/TRBV12-4 | TRBD1 | TGTGCCAGCAGTTCCCGGGACAGGAACGTGTTGGAGACCCAGTACTTC | CASSSRDRNVLETQYF
many | TRBJ2-5 | TRBV30 | . | TGTGCCTGGAGTGTCCAAGGGGCCGAGACCCAGTACTTC | CAWSVQGAETQYF
few | TRBJ2-5 | TRBV28 | TRBD2 | TGTGCCAGCAGTTTAGGGGGGGACGGCGGAAAGACCCAGTACTTC | CASSLGGDGGKTQYF
many | TRBJ2-2 | TRBV11-3 | . | TGTGCCAGCAGCTTAGTTGCTTCGAACACCGGGGAGCTGTTTTTT | CASSLVASNTGELFF
many | TRBJ2-5 | TRBV7-8 | . | TGTGCCAGCAGCTTAGTAGGGGGAGTGGGTTCCGAGACCCAGTACTTC | CASSLVGGVGSETQYF
. | TRBJ1-5 | TRBV15 | TRBD1 | TGTGCCACCAGCCGGGGACAGGGGGCACGTAATCAGCCCCAGCATTTT | CATSRGQGARNQPQHF
many | TRBJ2-6 | TRBV6-2/TRBV6-3 | . | TGTGCCAGCACCGTAGCTGGGGCCAACGTCCTGACTTTC | CASTVAGANVLTF
. | TRBJ2-7 | TRBV28 | . | TGTGCCAGCAGCGAAATGGGGCTCTACGAGCAGTACTTC | CASSEMGLYEQYF
. | TRBJ1-5 | TRBV12-3/TRBV12-4 | . | TGTGCCAGCATGCCGGCGGTCGATCAGCCCCAGCATTTT | CASMPAVDQPQHF
. | TRBJ2-5 | TRBV7-9 | TRBD1 | TGTGCCAGCAGCTTATCCAGGGGGCTTCAAGAGACCCAGTACTTC | CASSLSRGLQETQYF
. | TRBJ1-1 | TRBV10-3 | . | TGTGCCATCGTCAGGGGAGAGGACACTGAAGCTTTCTTT | CAIVRGEDTEAFF
. | TRBJ2-5 | TRBV20-1 | . | TGCAGTGCTAGAGGTCCGGGAGAGATTGAGACCCAGTACTTC | CSARGPGEIETQYF
once | TRBJ2-7 | TRBV29-1 | TRBD2 | TGCAGCGTTGCCCCGACTAGCGGGAGCTACGAGCAGTACTTC | CSVAPTSGSYEQYF
few | TRBJ1-5 | TRBV2 | . | TGTGCCAGCAATCGACAGAACAATCAGCCCCAGCATTTT | CASNRQNNQPQHF
many | TRBJ2-7 | TRBV11-1 | . | TGTGCCAGCAGCCCCGACAGGTACTCCTACGAGCAGTACTTC | CASSPDRYSYEQYF
. | TRBJ2-2 | TRBV7-3 | . | TGTGCCAGCAGCTCGCAGGGGGGCACCGGGGAGCTGTTTTTT | CASSSQGGTGELFF
few | TRBJ1-3 | TRBV6-1 | . | TGTGCCAGCAGTGAATTCGGCGGAAACACCATATATTTT | CASSEFGGNTIYF
many | TRBJ1-2 | TRBV9 | . | TGTGCCAGCAGCGTTAACTATGGCTACACCTTC | CASSVNYGYTF
many | TRBJ2-5 | TRBV4-3 | . | TGCGCCAGCAGCTTCGTAGTCCAAGAGACCCAGTACTTC | CASSFVVQETQYF
many | TRBJ1-1 | TRBV5-1 | . | TGCGCCAGCAGCTTGGAAACAGGGAGGGGAGCTTTCTTT | CASSLETGRGAFF
many | TRBJ2-7 | TRBV20-1 | TRBD2 | TGCAGTGCTAGAGGCGGGAGGGCCGTCTACGAGCAGTACTTC | CSARGGRAVYEQYF
few | TRBJ1-5 | TRBV7-2 | TRBD1 | TGTGCCAGCAGCGCGACAGGGCGGCAGCCCCAGCATTTT | CASSATGRQPQHF
many | TRBJ1-2 | TRBV24-1 | . | TGTGCCACCAGTACAGCCTTCTTTGGCTACACCTTC | CATSTAFFGYTF
many | TRBJ2-7 | TRBV20-1 | TRBD2 | TGCAGTGCTAGCTTAGGGACTAGCGCGTACGAGCAGTACTTC | CSASLGTSAYEQYF
few | TRBJ2-7 | TRBV6-1 | . | TGTGCCAGCAGTGAAAGGGTATATACGCGGGAGCAGTACTTC | CASSERVYTREQYF
. | TRBJ2-2 | TRBV7-2 | . | TGTGCCAGCAGCTTCGGCAGGGTCACCGGGGAGCTGTTTTTT | CASSFGRVTGELFF
many | TRBJ2-2 | TRBV14 | . | TGTGCCAGCAACCACATACGGTCACACGGGACCGGGGAGCTGTTTTTT | CASNHIRSHGTGELFF
many | TRBJ1-6 | TRBV25-1 | . | TGTGCCAGCACCGCGAAGAGCTCCTATAATTCACCCCTCCACTTT | CASTAKSSYNSPLHF
many | TRBJ2-2 | TRBV10-3 | . | TGTGCCATCAGCCCCATAGGAGGGGGTACCGGGGAGCTGTTTTTT | CAISPIGGGTGELFF
. | TRBJ2-7 | TRBV7-3 | TRBD1 | TGTGCCAGCAGCTTCCAGGGGGCAGGCGAGCAGTACTTC | CASSFQGAGEQYF
many | TRBJ1-2 | TRBV19 | . | TGTGCCAGTAGTATTCAGGGGTTCTATGGCTACACCTTC | CASSIQGFYGYTF
many | TRBJ2-7 | TRBV2 | TRBD2 | TGTGCCAGCAGGAAGACTAGCGGGGGATCCTACGAGCAGTACTTC | CASRKTSGGSYEQYF
. | TRBJ2-3 | TRBV6-1 | TRBD2 | TGTGCCAGCAGGAGGGAGGGGACAGATACGCAGTATTTT | CASRREGTDTQYF
few | TRBJ2-7 | TRBV25-1 | TRBD1 | TGTGCCAGCAGTGAATATACCCCAGGGGGCGAACCCAACTCCTACGAGCAGTACTTC | CASSEYTPGGEPNSYEQYF
. | TRBJ2-7 | TRBV6-2/TRBV6-3 | . | TGTGCCAGCTCCGAGGACCACGAGCAGTACTTC | CASSEDHEQYF
many | TRBJ2-5 | TRBV19 | . | TGTGCCAGTAGTCCCCAACGTCAAGAGACCCAGTACTTC | CASSPQRQETQYF
many | TRBJ2-2 | TRBV27 | . | TGTGCCAGCAGTTTAGGGCAGAACACCGGGGAGCTGTTTTTT | CASSLGQNTGELFF
. | TRBJ1-6 | TRBV7-2 | . | TGTGCCAGCAGCTTAGTAGGACCCAATTCACCCCTCCACTTT | CASSLVGPNSPLHF
. | TRBJ2-4 | TRBV7-2 | . | TGTGCCAGCAGCTATGGACAGCCTAAAAACATTCAGTACTTC | CASSYGQPKNIQYF
many | TRBJ1-2 | TRBV27 | . | TGTGCCAGCAGCCCCCAGGTGTACCTGAGCGGCTACACCTTC | CASSPQVYLSGYTF
. | TRBJ2-7 | TRBV12-3/TRBV12-4 | . | TGTGCCAGCAGCAGAGGACTGGAATCTCAGTACTTC | CASSRGLESQYF
once | TRBJ1-1 | TRBV4-2 | . | TGTGCCAGCAGCCAATCCAGGGCGAACACTGAAGCTTTCTTT | CASSQSRANTEAFF